This TCR beta chain was captured in a study of blood T cells in healthy people across ages (dated by TCRdb to between 2015 and 2016). In terms of the full investigation: In model experiments, roughly one uniquely barcoded TCR beta cDNA molecule per two T cells was captured by template switching. Using deep sequencing normalized with unique cDNA molecular identifiers, the study measured how TCR beta repertoire diversity changes with age. Donors were grouped into four age groups: young (average approximately 16 years), middle-aged (over 35), aged (62) and long-lived (approximately 81). To avoid experimental bias, donors of different ages were spread randomly across the sequencing lanes. For two donors (one aged 18 to 30 and one aged 80 or older), the study analyzed two additional independent replicas of 1 million unique cDNA reads from the same blood draw.

Donors were about 36 systemically healthy Caucasian individuals from Russia aged roughly 6 to 95 years. Each donor gave approximately 9.4 milliliters of peripheral blood, drawn into EDTA-treated Vacutainer tubes. Ficoll-Paque density-gradient centrifugation was used to isolate PBMCs, with at least 7 million per sample. Total RNA, at least 6 micrograms per sample, was extracted from PBMCs with Trizol reagent. Naive CD45RAhigh/CD27high T cell percentages were measured by flow cytometry on a PBMC aliquot from every donor. Receptor amplification or capture employed 5' RACE. Sequenced on an Illumina HiSeq 2500. A second roughly 6 to 12 cycle PCR used a sample-barcoded 5' primer and a J-beta primer mix. A template-switch 5' adaptor carrying 12 random nucleotides introduced a unique molecular identifier onto each TCR beta cDNA molecule. Each sample yielded at least 2.5 million CDR3-containing paired-end reads. First-strand cDNA synthesis was performed from all RNA using the Mint cDNA synthesis kit, with priming by a TRBC-specific oligonucleotide. All cDNA was treated with uracil-DNA glycosylase and then went through a first 18-cycle PCR with the universal primers M1SS and BC2_uni_R. On the authors' methods: For normalization, 1 million high-quality reads were randomly selected from each sample, with every read carrying a distinct molecular identifier. Reads with shared molecular identifiers were discarded instead of being binned into consensus sequences. CDR3 identification, clonotype clustering and error correction used MiTCR with a Q25 quality threshold and the strictest error-elimination algorithm. A nonparametric unseen species model with Euler transformation was used to estimate lower-bound total TCR beta diversity. The public reads were reanalyzed by TCRdb: fastp trimming at Q25, MiXCR alignment, in-frame beta chains only. Entries that share a CDR3 protein sequence are merged under the most common genes and DNA. In this record, the V and J calls reflect TCRdb's handling and not the investigators' own analysis. Within this sample are 1.4 million to 1.5 million distinct CDR3 sequences, with 42% of them counted one time only. Of the sample, under 8% falls within the top ten clones.

CDR1 and CDR2 were assigned from the germline V gene as MDHEN and SYDVKM. After removal of 6 bases from V and 4 bases from J, the junction retains 7 bases not matched to a gene. Spanning cysteine to phenylalanine, the CDR3 consists of 16 amino acids. The read is trimmed to its CDR3 DNA, 48 bases read in frame from base 1. Concerning this clonotype itself: The antigen this receptor binds is unknown. One base away there is no much larger clone; base qualities are not given.

Here is what the overall study found, with its caveats: Because donor CMV infection status was unknown, age-related changes in expanded clonotypes were potentially confounded. As age increased, observed TCR beta diversity per million T cells dropped in a roughly linear way, and a significant reduction was already evident by age 40. The long-lived group showed more naive CD4+ T cells, fewer expanded clones and increased TCR diversity than the aged group, suggesting age selection. The percentage of naive T cells measured by flow cytometry correlated strongly with observed TCR beta diversity. Bulk unsorted PBMC profiling prevented conclusive comparison of naive and antigen-experienced compartments. Total diversity estimates from one million sequenced T cells were considered lower bounds and underestimates.

This clonotype originated in a woman under 30 in good health. The specimen was blood. The chain is made from TRBV28 and TRBJ2-1; 12 bases in the middle match TRBD2. The nucleotide sequence is TGTGCCAGCAGAAAAACTAGCGGGGGGCGTTACAATGAGCAGTTCTTC. The translation is CASRKTSGGRYNEQFF.